The entry that follows covers one T cell receptor beta chain sequence. This clonotype appeared a few times. Its antigen remains unidentified. Per-nucleotide qualities are absent, and no much larger clonotype sits a single base away. The approximately 39 donors, aged about 6 to 90 years, were systemically healthy Caucasian individuals from Russia. Around 10 milliliters of peripheral blood were collected from each donor into EDTA-treated Vacutainer tubes. Ficoll-Paque density-gradient centrifugation was used to isolate PBMCs, with at least 6.5 million obtained per sample. Total RNA, at least 6 micrograms per sample, was extracted from PBMCs with Trizol reagent. For every donor, flow cytometry on a PBMC aliquot measured the percentage of naive CD45RAhigh/CD27high T cells. V loses 7 bases, J loses 8 bases, and the germline ends lie 24 bases apart. CDR1 SGHRS and CDR2 YFSETQ were looked up in the germline V gene. The CDR3 sequence holds 15 residues, the cysteine and phenylalanine included. Here the CDR3 DNA is all that survives: 45 bases in frame from base 1.

The sample is drawn from a study of blood T cells in healthy people across ages (dated by TCRdb to about 2015). Study-wide context: In model experiments, template switching captured roughly one uniquely barcoded TCR beta cDNA molecule for every two T cells. To track age-related changes in TCR beta repertoire diversity, the study relied on deep sequencing normalized with unique cDNA molecular identifiers. Four age groups were formed from the donors: young (average roughly 16 years), middle-aged (roughly 38), aged (around 62) and long-lived (less than 85). To avoid experimental bias, donors of different ages were distributed randomly across sequencing lanes. Two additional independent replicas of 1 million unique cDNA reads from the same blood draw were analyzed for two donors (one aged 18 to 30 and one aged 80 or older).

Library preparation used 5' RACE. The sequencing machine was an Illumina HiSeq 2500. A second roughly 7 to 11 cycle PCR used a sample-barcoded 5' primer and a J-beta primer mix. Each TCR beta cDNA molecule received a unique molecular identifier from a template-switch 5' adaptor carrying 12 random nucleotides. At least 2.5 million CDR3-containing paired-end reads were obtained from each sample. First-strand cDNA synthesis was performed from all RNA using the Mint cDNA synthesis kit, with priming by a TRBC-specific oligonucleotide. All cDNA was treated with uracil-DNA glycosylase and then went through a first 18-cycle PCR with the universal primers M1SS and BC2_uni_R. In the authors' own workflow: Each sample was normalized by randomly selecting 1 million high-quality reads, each carrying a distinct molecular identifier. Instead of being binned into consensus sequences, reads that shared molecular identifiers were thrown out. CDR3 identification, clonotype clustering and error correction used MiTCR with a Q25 quality threshold and the strictest error-elimination algorithm. Lower-bound total TCR beta diversity was estimated with a nonparametric unseen species model using Euler transformation. TCRdb applied fastp at Q25 and MiXCR to the public reads, then kept only in-frame beta chains. Duplicate CDR3 protein sequences are folded into a single record with the most common DNA and genes. The V and J calls and clone size are TCRdb's, not the authors'. Counted in this sample were around 1.5 million distinct CDR3 sequences; around 36% of them appeared once. The ten largest clones capture about 11% of the sample.

Results the study describes overall, beyond this receptor: Donor CMV infection status was unknown, potentially confounding age-related changes in expanded clonotypes. As age increased, observed TCR beta diversity per million T cells dropped in a roughly linear way, and a significant reduction was already evident by age about 40. Estimates of total diversity based on one million sequenced T cells were regarded as lower bounds and as underestimates. A strong correlation was found between observed TCR beta diversity and the percentage of naive T cells measured by flow cytometry. Compared with the aged group, more naive CD4+ T cells, fewer expanded clones and increased TCR diversity were shown by the long-lived group, suggesting age selection. Conclusive comparison of naive and antigen-experienced compartments was prevented by the profiling of bulk unsorted PBMCs.

This receptor was identified in a woman in her thirties in good health. Here the chain combines TRBV5-1 and TRBJ1-1, with TRBD1 perhaps the D gene, on 5 matching bases. Input material: blood. At the DNA level, the sequence is TGCGCCAGCCTTCGTGGTGGTCGGGACGACGCCGAAGCTTTCTTT. This is translated as CASLRGGRDDAEAFF.